This entry is about one T cell receptor (beta chain). The CDR3 is 15 amino acids. V gave up 7 bases and J gave up 6 bases; unmatched junction bases: 7. CDR1 and CDR2 from the germline V gene are MNHEY and SMNVEV (reference sequence). In the original processing: Reference gene primers were amplified, and this amplification served to estimate nucleated cell counts. Some clones are missing from TCRdb's copy, which holds only in-frame ones; the method was immunoSEQ multiplex PCR. The DNA was the basis for D and trimming; V, J and clone size are from that table. The table has 150,000 to 200,000 clones, roughly nine tenths seen once. These data come from a study of blood T cell repertoires in COVID-19. The overall study: Samples came from the United States, Italy and Spain, spanning acute and convalescent COVID-19. Sample material is recorded as cDNA or gDNA derived from T cells, B-cell-depleted T cells, or PBMCs.

The receptor was isolated from a man between 60 and 75 years old with active or convalescent COVID-19. V and J are TRBV27 and TRBJ2-2; the match to TRBD1 covers 11 bases. Sequencing used peripheral blood. The chain's CDR3 is CASTWTGGSPGELFF. CDR3 DNA: TGTGCCAGCACGTGGACAGGGGGCTCGCCCGGGGAGCTGTTTTTT.